The T cell receptor beta chain under discussion was sequenced for a study of early T cells in non-severe SARS-CoV-2 infection. Whole-study context: Chains were not paired, and sequencing was done on bulk RNA from unsorted whole blood. Study results and limitations: Anti-spike CD8 responses were favored by VDJdb matching, which missed private and CD4 specificities.

In its sample, this clonotype was seen a few times. Its antigen remains unknown. As part of library construction, unique molecular identifiers were attached to individual cDNA molecules. TCRdb analysed the 5' RACE reads with MiXCR anew, one entry per CDR3 protein. This table holds some 85,000 distinct CDR3 sequences, roughly 13% found once. With 5 bases clipped from V and 6 bases from J, the junction kept 5 bases outside the gene matches. The V gene's germline CDR1 is ENHRY and CDR2 SYGVKD. This CDR3 has 15 amino acids. The specimen was whole blood. This chain uses TRBV10-3 with TRBJ1-5, with 12 bases aligning to TRBD1. This clonotype was obtained from an adult who was a healthcare worker with PCR-confirmed SARS-CoV-2 infection or an uninfected control (not recorded which). As DNA, the CDR3 is TGTGCCATCAGTCCGGGACAGGGGGCGAGTCAGCCCCAGCATTTT. It encodes CAISPGQGASQPQHF.